Given below is one T cell receptor (beta chain) in context. Trimming removed 2 bases at V and 10 bases at J, with 12 bases between. The CDR3 spans 13 residues. From germline, CDR1 is MNHEY and CDR2 SVGEGT. This specimen comes from a study of tumor and adjacent non-tumor tissue in lung cancer. This sample's RNA came from whole unsorted tissue. Three rounds of nested PCR, following a modified ARM-PCR protocol, produced the TCRbeta library. TCRdb passed the multiplex PCR reads through MiXCR, listing each CDR3 protein once. The data show 60,000 to 95,000 distinct CDR3 sequences, with about three quarters seen just once and about 12% held by the top ten.

Sequencing was done on a sample of lung tumor tissue. The TCR originated in a woman in her 50s with non-small cell lung cancer. The chain is built from TRBV6-2 or TRBV6-3 and TRBJ2-1; perhaps TRBD1 as D (5 bases). The CDR3 here is CASSYRRVNEQFF. Written as DNA, the CDR3 is TGTGCCAGCAGTTACCGCAGGGTTAACGAGCAGTTCTTC.